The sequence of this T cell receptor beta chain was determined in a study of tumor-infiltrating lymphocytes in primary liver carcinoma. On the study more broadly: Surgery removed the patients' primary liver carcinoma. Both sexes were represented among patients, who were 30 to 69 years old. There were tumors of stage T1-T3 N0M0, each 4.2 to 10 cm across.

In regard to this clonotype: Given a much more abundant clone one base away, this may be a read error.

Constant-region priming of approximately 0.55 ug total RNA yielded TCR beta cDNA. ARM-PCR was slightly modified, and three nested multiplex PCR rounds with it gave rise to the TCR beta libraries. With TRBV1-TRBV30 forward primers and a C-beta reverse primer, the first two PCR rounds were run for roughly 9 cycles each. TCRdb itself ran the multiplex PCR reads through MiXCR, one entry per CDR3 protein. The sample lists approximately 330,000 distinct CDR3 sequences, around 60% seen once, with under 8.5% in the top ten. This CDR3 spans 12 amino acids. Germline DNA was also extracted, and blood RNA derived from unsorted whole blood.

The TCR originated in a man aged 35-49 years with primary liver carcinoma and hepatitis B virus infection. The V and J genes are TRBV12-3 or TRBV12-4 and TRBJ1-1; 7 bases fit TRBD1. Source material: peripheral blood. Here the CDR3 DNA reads TGTGTCAGCAGGACAGGTAACACTGAAGCTTTCTTT. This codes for CVSRTGNTEAFF.